Presented here are 30 T cell receptor beta chains from one specimen sequenced in a study of cytomegalovirus exposure and HLA in healthy donors (dated by TCRdb to 2016 to 2017). The library was made by the immunoSEQ multiplex PCR assay. For the multiplex PCR, a mixture combining 60 forward primers for TCR Vbeta segments and 13 reverse primers for TCR Jbeta segments was used. TCRdb retrieved this table from immuneACCESS and kept in-frame rearrangements only. Not all clones are present; in checked studies, unresolved V genes account for under half, and no reason is known for the remainder. This sample is represented by around 190,000 clones; 80% of them were singletons. Jointly, the top ten make up approximately 1% of the sample. Sequencing was performed on PBMCs. The receptors come from a woman in her forties in good health and CMV-seronegative.

This clone was observed a few times. The rearrangement joins TRBV19 to TRBJ1-5; tentative D call: TRBD1 (5 bases). Germline values: CDR1 LNHDA, CDR2 SQIVND (reference sequence). Trimming shortened V by 6 bases and J by 3 bases, and 12 bases separated the two germline ends. The CDR3 totals 14 residues. CDR3 coding DNA: TGTGCCAGTAGCACTGGGGGGAACAATCAGCCCCAGCATTTT. Its protein is CASSTGGNNQPQHF.

This clone was counted only a few times. The V and J genes are TRBV13 and TRBJ2-3; 11 bases map to TRBD2. V gave up 5 bases and J gave up 6 bases; unmatched junction bases: 10. CDR1 and CDR2 from the germline V gene are PRHDT and FYEKMQ (reference sequence). This CDR3 spans 16 amino acids. CDR3 in DNA: TGTGCCAGCAGCCACATACTAGCGGGAGATGTGGATACGCAGTATTTT. Amino acids: CASSHILAGDVDTQYF.

This rearrangement joins TRBV27 to TRBJ1-1; D uncertain. Trimming left V 3 bases short and J 4 bases short, with 12 bases between. CDR1 is MNHEY, CDR2 SMNVEV, per germline (reference sequence). The CDR3 covers 14 residues. The CDR3 DNA follows: TGTGCCAGCAGTTTGGGTTTCGGGAGCACTGAAGCTTTCTTT. This sequence encodes CASSLGFGSTEAFF.

This rearrangement joins TRBV5-1 to TRBJ1-2, with TRBD1 matching over 8 bases. V lost 2 bases to trimming and J lost 2 bases; unmatched junction nucleotides: 2. CDR1 SGHRS and CDR2 YFSETQ come from the germline V gene. The CDR3 totals 14 residues. CDR3 loop: CASSLGQGNYGYTF. CDR3 nucleotides: TGCGCCAGCAGCTTAGGACAGGGAAACTATGGCTACACCTTC.

V usage is TRBV11-3 and J usage is TRBJ2-7; maybe TRBD2 (6 bases). This CDR3 has 13 residues. Germline V gene data show CDR1 as SGHNT and CDR2 as YENEEA. Trimming took 1 base from V and 2 from J, leaving 6 bases between them. CDR3 sequence: CASSLGEAYEQYV. For the CDR3, the DNA is TGTGCCAGCAGCTTAGGGGAGGCCTACGAGCAGTACGTC.

A remark on this clone: A far larger clone is one base from this, pointing to a likely read error. V usage is TRBV7-2 and J usage is TRBJ2-1; D is unclear. The CDR3 has 13 amino acids. Trimming shortened V by 4 bases and J by 4 bases, and 8 bases separated the two germline ends. The V gene's germline CDR1 is SGHTA and CDR2 FQGNSA. The CDR3 DNA reads as TGTGCCAGCAGCTCTCGGGTATACAATGAGCAGTTCTTC. It translates to CASSSRVYNEQFF.

The V call is TRBV7-9, the J call TRBJ1-1; D is possibly TRBD1 (6 bases). The CDR3 is 14 residues long. In germline, CDR1 is SEHNR, CDR2 FQNEAQ (reference sequence). The V gene lost 7 bases and the J gene lost 1 base, with 13 bases spanning the gap. The CDR3 protein is CASTATGSNTEAFF. CDR3 nucleotide sequence: TGTGCCAGCACCGCTACAGGGTCGAACACTGAAGCTTTCTTT.

The chain carries TRBV7-3 and TRBJ2-1, with TRBD2 matching over 10 bases. V was clipped by 5 bases and J by 8 bases; unmatched bases: 9. Germline CDR1 reads SGHTA; CDR2 reads FQGTGA. This CDR3 contains 15 residues. Here the CDR3 reads CASSRGLAASDEQFF. CDR3 nucleotides: TGTGCCAGCAGCAGAGGACTAGCGGCCTCGGATGAGCAGTTCTTC.

This clone was seen only a few times. V usage is TRBV5-4 and J usage is TRBJ1-2; no clear D gene. The germline V gene has CDR1 SGHNT and CDR2 YYREEE (reference sequence). The V end was cut by 0 bases, the J end by 2 bases, with 5 bases between. This CDR3 is built from 13 residues. The CDR3 is CASSLDGNYGYTF. The CDR3, as DNA: TGTGCCAGCAGCTTGGACGGGAACTATGGCTACACCTTC.

This chain connects TRBV5-1 to TRBJ2-3; 7 bases align to TRBD2. Per germline, CDR1 SGHRS and CDR2 YFSETQ. The CDR3 has 15 amino acids. Trimming took 3 bases from V and 4 from J; bases not matched to a gene: 8. The CDR3, as DNA: TGCGCCAGCAGCTCGGGACGCGGGAGCCCAGATACGCAGTATTTT. The encoded protein is CASSSGRGSPDTQYF.

CDR3 protein: CASSAGTSVQETQYF. As DNA, the CDR3 is TGTGCCAGCAGCGCTGGGACTAGCGTCCAAGAGACCCAGTACTTC. This sequence joins TRBV11-3 and TRBJ2-5, with 10 positions matching TRBD2. Unmatched junction bases numbered 4, after V lost 5 bases and J lost 1 base. The CDR3 totals 15 residues. Germline CDR1 SGHNT, CDR2 YENEEA.

V usage is TRBV5-1 and J usage is TRBJ2-5, with TRBD2 matching 8 bases. The V gene's germline CDR1 is SGHRS and CDR2 YFSETQ. V gave up 4 bases and J gave up 3 bases; unmatched junction bases: 8. The CDR3 spans 15 residues. In DNA form, the CDR3 reads TGCGCCAGCAGCATAAGCGGGGGAAGAGAAGAGACCCAGTACTTC. It is translated as CASSISGGREETQYF.

In DNA form, the CDR3 reads TGTGCCAGCTTCCCTCCTCGGGACAGTCGAAAGTACGAGCAGTACGTC. It yields the protein CASFPPRDSRKYEQYV. V and J are TRBV2 and TRBJ2-7, with 7 bases matching TRBD1. After removal of 8 bases from V and 4 bases from J, the junction contained 17 bases not matched to a gene. Germline V CDR1 and CDR2: SNHLY, FYNNEI. This CDR3 is built from 16 residues.

Details on this clone: One end of the junction varies from germline; a read error may be responsible. The CDR3 coding sequence is TGTTCCAGCAGCTTAGAAGGAGTCTCGACCTTC. Encoded protein: CSSSLEGVSTF. V gene TRBV7-9 combines with J gene TRBJ1-2; D not certain. Germline V gene sequence: CDR1 SEHNR, CDR2 FQNEAQ (reference sequence). The CDR3 totals 11 residues.

This clone was counted a single time. The J gene is TRBJ1-1, the V gene TRBV5-1, with TRBD1 matching over 12 bases. J gave up 5 bases and V 3 bases, and 2 bases lay outside the gene matches. Germline CDR1 reads SGHRS; CDR2 reads YFSETQ. The length of the CDR3 is 14 residues. CDR3 amino acids: CASSWGQGATEAFF. In DNA form, the CDR3 reads TGCGCCAGCAGCTGGGGACAGGGGGCTACTGAAGCTTTCTTT.

The V call is TRBV29-1, the J call TRBJ1-2; D not certain. The germline V gene encodes CDR1 SQVTM and CDR2 ANQGSEA. The CDR3 runs to 16 residues. Trimming took 1 base from V and 0 from J, leaving 15 bases between them. For the CDR3, the DNA is TGCAGCGTTGAAGGAGGTGGAACGAGAGCTAACTATGGCTACACCTTC. This gives the protein CSVEGGGTRANYGYTF.

CDR3 DNA: TGTGCCAGCAGCCCGGGACAGTTCTACGAGCAGTACGTC. Protein sequence: CASSPGQFYEQYV. The rearrangement links TRBV7-9 to TRBJ2-7; 7 bases map to TRBD1. The CDR3 totals 13 residues. Trimming removed 5 bases from V and 3 bases from J; junction bases left unmatched: 4. Germline CDR1 SEHNR, CDR2 FQNEAQ (reference sequence).

The chain carries TRBV7-3 and TRBJ2-1; TRBD2 matches at 10 bases. The CDR3 extends over 17 amino acids. V shed 5 bases, J shed 3 bases, and the junction held 10 bases outside the gene matches. Germline assignment: CDR1 SGHTA and CDR2 FQGTGA. CDR3 amino acids: CASSPGTSAFDYNEQFF. DNA for the CDR3: TGTGCCAGCAGCCCAGGGACTAGCGCCTTCGACTACAATGAGCAGTTCTTC.

The V gene is TRBV5-1, the J gene TRBJ2-7, with 7 bases aligning to TRBD2. Germline V gene data show CDR1 as SGHRS and CDR2 as YFSETQ. V shed 7 bases and J 6 bases; nucleotides not matched to a gene: 16. This CDR3 is built from 15 residues. The CDR3 DNA reads TGCGCCAGCGGGGCCCGGGGGGAGAGGGCTAGCGAGCAGTACTTC. Its protein is CASGARGERASEQYF.

The V and J genes are TRBV5-1 and TRBJ1-1; 9 nucleotides match TRBD1. The J segment lost 6 bases and the V segment lost 3 bases, leaving 6 bases of the junction unmatched. The CDR3 runs to 14 residues. Germline loops: CDR1 SGHRS, CDR2 YFSETQ. DNA of the CDR3: TGCGCCAGCAGCTCGCAGGACAGGGGCGCTGAAGCTTTCTTT. It specifies CASSSQDRGAEAFF.

V gene TRBV2 combines with J gene TRBJ2-3; 8 nucleotides agree with TRBD1. Trimming cost V 5 bases and J 0 bases; bases outside gene matches: 4. Looked up from germline, CDR1 is SNHLY and CDR2 is FYNNEI. The CDR3 runs 15 residues. The CDR3 loop is CASSLDRVSTDTQYF. The DNA for the CDR3 is TGTGCCAGCAGTCTGGACAGGGTCAGCACAGATACGCAGTATTTT.

The genes are TRBV27 and TRBJ2-7; D is perhaps TRBD1 (6 bases). V was pared by 2 bases and J by 6 bases, with 11 bases between. CDR1 and CDR2 from the germline V gene are MNHEY and SMNVEV (reference sequence). The CDR3 spans 13 residues. Here the CDR3 DNA reads TGTGCCAGCAGTTTAGGCGTGGGGGCCGAGCAGTACGTC. This encodes CASSLGVGAEQYV.

This chain joins TRBV11-3 and TRBJ1-1; possible D gene TRBD1, 6 bases. Trimming cost V 0 bases and J 4 bases, with 15 bases left between them. The CDR3 totals 16 residues. Per germline, CDR1 SGHNT and CDR2 YENEEA. The CDR3 region has the DNA TGTGCCAGCAGCTTAGAGGGGGGGGCGTCCGGCACTGAAGCTTTCTTT. It codes for CASSLEGGASGTEAFF.

This clone was observed once. J is TRBJ1-1 and V is TRBV9; D call uncertain. The length of the CDR3 is 14 residues. Germline assignment: CDR1 SGDLS and CDR2 YYNGEE. Trimming left V 0 bases short and J 4 bases short, with 10 bases between. CDR3 in amino acids: CASSVAPTGTEAFF. The DNA of the CDR3 is TGTGCCAGCAGCGTAGCACCTACGGGCACTGAAGCTTTCTTT.

The rearrangement links TRBV10-3 to TRBJ1-5, with 9 bases fitting TRBD1. Per germline, CDR1 ENHRY and CDR2 SYGVKD. The CDR3 loop spans 14 amino acids. V lost 4 bases and J lost 4; bases outside the gene matches: 2. The CDR3 bases are TGTGCCATCAGTGCTGGACAGGGGAATCAGCCCCAGCATTTT. Its translation: CAISAGQGNQPQHF.

This sequence joins TRBV10-3 and TRBJ1-2; the match to TRBD1 covers 10 bases. CDR3 length: 15 residues. Losses at the gene ends were 3 bases for V and 7 bases for J; bases not matched to a gene: 8. Looked up from germline, CDR1 is ENHRY and CDR2 is SYGVKD. The CDR3 DNA follows: TGTGCCATCAGTGACAGGCGGGACAGGGGCGGTGGCTACACCTTC. The encoded protein is CAISDRRDRGGGYTF.

In its sample, this clone was seen a few times. This chain joins TRBV7-3 and TRBJ2-2; 12 nucleotides match TRBD2. The CDR3 has 18 residues. V shed 2 bases and J 0 bases; nucleotides not matched to a gene: 4. Germline CDR1 is SGHTA and CDR2 is FQGTGA. Here the CDR3 reads CASSLLPSGRANTGELFF. The CDR3 nucleotides read TGTGCCAGCAGCTTATTACCTAGCGGGAGGGCGAACACCGGGGAGCTGTTTTTT.

The rearrangement uses TRBV7-9 and TRBJ1-1, with 7 bases identical to TRBD1. Per germline, CDR1 SEHNR and CDR2 FQNEAQ (reference sequence). The CDR3 runs 15 residues. The ends lost 2 bases at V and 2 bases at J; junction bases unmatched: 5. The CDR3 region is CASSLIRTGNTEAFF. The CDR3 coding sequence is TGTGCCAGCAGCTTAATCCGGACAGGTAACACTGAAGCTTTCTTT.

This clone was counted between two and nine times. V usage is TRBV21-1 and J usage is TRBJ2-7; the D call of TRBD2 is as the table states it, not checked on the DNA. TRBV21-1 is a pseudogene segment. The CDR3 totals 15 residues. The CDR3 loop is CASSKPPGDSYEQYV. The CDR3 DNA reads TGTGCCAGCAGCAAACCTCCGGGGGACTCCTACGAGCAGTACGTC.

The V and J genes are TRBV2 and TRBJ2-1; TRBD2 agrees at 9 bases. CDR1 is SNHLY and CDR2 is FYNNEI in the germline V gene. The CDR3 length is 14 residues. V shed 2 bases and J 7 bases; nucleotides not matched to a gene: 3. CDR3 sequence reads: CASSEFTSGNEQFF. The CDR3 nucleotides are TGTGCCAGCAGTGAATTTACTAGCGGGAATGAGCAGTTCTTC.